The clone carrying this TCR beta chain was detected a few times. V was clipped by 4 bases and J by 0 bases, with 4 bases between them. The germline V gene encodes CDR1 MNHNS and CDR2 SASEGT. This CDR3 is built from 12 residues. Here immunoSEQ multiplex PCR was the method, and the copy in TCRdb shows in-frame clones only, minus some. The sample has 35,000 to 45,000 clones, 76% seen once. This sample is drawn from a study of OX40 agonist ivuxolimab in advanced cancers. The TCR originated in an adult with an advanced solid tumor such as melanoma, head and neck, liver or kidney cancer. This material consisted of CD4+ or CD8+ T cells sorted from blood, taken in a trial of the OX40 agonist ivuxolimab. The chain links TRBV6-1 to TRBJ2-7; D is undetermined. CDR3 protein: CASSASSYEQYF. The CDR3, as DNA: TGTGCCAGCAGTGCAAGCTCCTACGAGCAGTACTTC.